This is a list of T cell receptor beta chains from one sample in a study of cytomegalovirus exposure and HLA in healthy donors. The method was immunoSEQ multiplex PCR; TCRdb's version includes in-frame clones alone and lacks a portion of them. The sample includes fewer than 200,000 clones, approximately 79% of them seen just once. What was sequenced was PBMCs. The receptors stem from a man aged 35 to 55 in good health and CMV-seropositive. Both conserved end residues are part of each CDR3. The order of the fields is D gene, clone size, V gene, J gene, CDR3 protein, CDR3 DNA. D genes are given only for firm matches. Some rows have no size entry. The others give once, few or many, or a class for an expanded clone.

>.|.|TRBV5-1|TRBJ2-1
CASSLGHQGEEQFF
TGCGCCAGCAGCTTGGGCCACCAAGGAGAGGAGCAGTTCTTC
>TRBD2|.|TRBV7-9|TRBJ2-1
CASSLTSGRGEQFF
TGTGCCAGCAGCTTAACCAGCGGGAGGGGTGAGCAGTTCTTC
>TRBD2|.|TRBV10-3|TRBJ2-3
CAIRPSGGFTDTQYF
TGTGCCATCAGGCCTAGCGGGGGATTCACAGATACGCAGTATTTT
>.|.|TRBV7-2|TRBJ1-2
CASSSQEANYGYTF
TGTGCCAGCAGCTCCCAGGAAGCTAACTATGGCTACACCTTC
>.|once|TRBV5-6|TRBJ2-7
CASSLPTLYEQYF
TGTGCCAGCAGCTTGCCCACATTATACGAGCAGTACTTC
>TRBD1|.|TRBV5-6|TRBJ1-2
CASSWTGSYGYTF
TGTGCCAGCAGCTGGACAGGGAGCTATGGCTACACCTTC
>TRBD1|.|TRBV6-5|TRBJ2-7
CATRAGTGWREQYF
TGTGCCACCCGAGCCGGGACAGGGTGGAGGGAGCAGTACTTC
>TRBD1|.|TRBV27|TRBJ1-1
CASRDRVSRAFF
TGTGCCAGTAGAGACAGGGTCTCTCGAGCTTTCTTT
>TRBD1|.|TRBV10-3|TRBJ2-7
CAIREDRGLSYEQYF
TGTGCCATCAGAGAGGACAGGGGACTCTCCTACGAGCAGTACTTC
>TRBD2|.|TRBV7-8|TRBJ2-7
CASSQTSGIPYEQYF
TGTGCCAGCAGTCAGACTAGCGGGATACCCTACGAGCAGTACTTC
>TRBD1|.|TRBV6-1|TRBJ2-1
CASSEGGQGDNEQFF
TGTGCCAGCAGTGAAGGGGGGCAGGGGGACAATGAGCAGTTCTTC
>TRBD1|.|TRBV19|TRBJ2-5
CASSTQGVETQYF
TGTGCCAGTAGTACGCAGGGGGTAGAGACCCAGTACTTC
>.|few|TRBV5-1|TRBJ2-1
CASSALASNEQFF
TGCGCCAGCAGCGCCCTAGCGAGCAATGAGCAGTTCTTC
>.|.|TRBV19|TRBJ2-3
CASSTGDTQYF
TGTGCCAGTAGTACCGGGGATACGCAGTATTTT
>.|.|TRBV6-5|TRBJ1-2
CASSYSGVNYGYTF
TGTGCCAGCAGTTACAGCGGGGTCAACTATGGCTACACCTTC
>.|.|TRBV19|TRBJ2-2
CASMGRRDGTEELFF
TGTGCCAGTATGGGGCGGCGGGATGGCACCGAGGAGCTGTTTTTT
>TRBD1|.|TRBV6-1|TRBJ1-4
CASRPPGQVNEKLFF
TGTGCCAGCAGACCCCCTGGACAGGTGAATGAAAAACTGTTTTTT